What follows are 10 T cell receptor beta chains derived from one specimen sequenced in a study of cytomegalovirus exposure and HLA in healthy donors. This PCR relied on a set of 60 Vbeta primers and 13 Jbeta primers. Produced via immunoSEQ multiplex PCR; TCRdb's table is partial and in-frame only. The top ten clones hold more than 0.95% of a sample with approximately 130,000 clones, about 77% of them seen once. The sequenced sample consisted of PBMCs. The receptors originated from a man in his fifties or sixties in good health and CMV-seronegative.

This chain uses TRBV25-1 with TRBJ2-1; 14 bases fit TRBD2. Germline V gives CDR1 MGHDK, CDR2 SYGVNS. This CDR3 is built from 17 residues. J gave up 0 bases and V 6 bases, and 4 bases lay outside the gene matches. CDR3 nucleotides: TGTGCCAGCAGGGGGACTAGCGGGAGCCCCTCCTACAATGAGCAGTTCTTC. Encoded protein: CASRGTSGSPSYNEQFF.

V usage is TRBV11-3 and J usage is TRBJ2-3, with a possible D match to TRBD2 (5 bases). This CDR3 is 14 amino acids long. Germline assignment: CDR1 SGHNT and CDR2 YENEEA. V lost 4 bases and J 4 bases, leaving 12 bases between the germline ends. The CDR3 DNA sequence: TGTGCCAGCAGCTCGCGGGTCGGCGCAGATACGCAGTATTTT. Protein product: CASSSRVGADTQYF. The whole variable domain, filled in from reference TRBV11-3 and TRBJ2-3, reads EAGVVQSPRYKIIEKKQPVAFWCNPISGHNTLYWYLQNLGQGPELLIRYENEEAVDDSQLPKDRFSAERLKGVDSTLKIQPAELGDSAVYLCASSSRVGADTQYFGPGTRLTVL.

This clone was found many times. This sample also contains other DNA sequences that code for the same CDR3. CDR3 sequence reads: CASSLAGGTGELFF. As DNA, the CDR3 is TGTGCCAGCAGCTTAGCGGGAGGGACCGGGGAGCTGTTTTTT. The chain joins TRBV11-3 to TRBJ2-2, with 8 positions matching TRBD2. Looked up from germline, CDR1 is SGHNT and CDR2 is YENEEA. CDR3 size: 14 residues. V shed 1 base and J 5 bases; nucleotides not matched to a gene: 0.

The CDR3: CASKTPGSDLGEQFF. CDR3 coding DNA: TGTGCCAGCAAAACCCCGGGTTCCGACCTTGGGGAGCAGTTCTTC. The rearrangement joins TRBV5-4 to TRBJ2-1; D ambiguous. Germline V gene data show CDR1 as SGHNT and CDR2 as YYREEE (reference sequence). This CDR3 is 15 amino acids long. Trimming removed 6 bases from V and 10 bases from J, with 23 bases in between.

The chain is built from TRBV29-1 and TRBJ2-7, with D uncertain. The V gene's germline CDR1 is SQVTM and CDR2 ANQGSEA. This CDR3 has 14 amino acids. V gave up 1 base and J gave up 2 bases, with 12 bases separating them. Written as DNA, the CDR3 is TGCAGCGTTGAAGGTGTGGCAGGTACCTACGAGCAGTACTTC. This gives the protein CSVEGVAGTYEQYF.

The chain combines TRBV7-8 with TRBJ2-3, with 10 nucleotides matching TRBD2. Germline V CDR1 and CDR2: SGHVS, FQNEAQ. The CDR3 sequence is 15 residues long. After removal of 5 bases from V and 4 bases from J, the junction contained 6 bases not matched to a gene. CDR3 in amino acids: CASSTSGEGPDTQYF. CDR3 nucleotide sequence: TGTGCCAGCAGCACTAGCGGGGAGGGCCCAGATACGCAGTATTTT.

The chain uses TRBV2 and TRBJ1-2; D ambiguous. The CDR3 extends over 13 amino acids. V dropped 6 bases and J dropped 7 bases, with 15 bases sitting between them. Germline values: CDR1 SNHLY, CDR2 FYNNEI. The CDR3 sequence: CASRLGEGGGYTF. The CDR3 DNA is TGTGCCAGCAGATTAGGAGAGGGAGGTGGCTACACCTTC.

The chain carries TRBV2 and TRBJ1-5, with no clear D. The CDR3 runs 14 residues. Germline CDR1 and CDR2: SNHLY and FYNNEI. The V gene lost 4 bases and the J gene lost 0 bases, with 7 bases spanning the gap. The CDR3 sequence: CASSVRRSNQPQHF. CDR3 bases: TGTGCCAGCAGTGTGAGGCGTAGCAATCAGCCCCAGCATTTT.

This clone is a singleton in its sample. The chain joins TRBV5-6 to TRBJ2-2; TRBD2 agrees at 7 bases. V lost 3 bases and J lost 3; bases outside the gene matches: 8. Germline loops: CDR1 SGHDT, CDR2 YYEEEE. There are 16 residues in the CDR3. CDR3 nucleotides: TGTGCCAGCAGCTCTGATTTGCGGGAGTACACCGGGGAGCTGTTTTTT. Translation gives CASSSDLREYTGELFF.

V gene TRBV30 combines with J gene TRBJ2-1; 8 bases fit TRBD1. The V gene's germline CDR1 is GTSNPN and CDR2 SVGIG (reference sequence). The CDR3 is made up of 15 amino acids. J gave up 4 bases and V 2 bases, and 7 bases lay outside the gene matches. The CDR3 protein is CAWSPRTGIYNEQFF. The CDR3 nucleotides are TGTGCCTGGAGTCCCCGGACAGGGATTTACAATGAGCAGTTCTTC. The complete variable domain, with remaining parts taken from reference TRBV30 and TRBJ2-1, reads SQTIHQWPATLVQPVGSPLSLECTVEGTSNPNLYWYRQAAGRGLQLLFYSVGIGQISSEVPQNLSASRPQDRQFILSSKKLLLSDSGFYLCAWSPRTGIYNEQFFGPGTRLTVL.